This TCR beta chain was sequenced in a study of blood T cell repertoires in COVID-19. CDR1 is MNHEY and CDR2 is SVGEGT in the germline V gene. Deletions cut 5 bases from V and 5 bases from J, with 15 bases between. CDR3 length: 15 residues. Libraries were prepared by immunoSEQ multiplex PCR; TCRdb keeps only in-frame clonotypes and omits some of them. The sample lists around 200,000 clones, over 70% occurring once. This chain connects TRBV6-2 or TRBV6-3 to TRBJ2-2; a weak D match, TRBD2 (6 bases). The sequencing input was peripheral blood. This TCR was sampled from a man aged 45-60 years with active or convalescent COVID-19. The CDR3 protein is CASSRRGVLTGELFF. The CDR3 DNA reads as TGTGCCAGCAGTAGACGCGGGGTATTAACCGGGGAGCTGTTTTTT.